The rows below give T cell receptor beta chains drawn from one sample of a study of neoadjuvant anti-PD-1 for oral cavity cancer. Clones were read by immunoSEQ multiplex PCR, and TCRdb kept only the in-frame ones, dropping some. The repertoire has more than 50,000 clones, approximately 80% of them found once; the top ten carry 2% to 3%. The material was PBMCs, obtained before nivolumab (anti-PD-1) treatment. These receptors were obtained from a person aged 40 to 85 with oral cavity squamous cell carcinoma. CDR3s include the opening cysteine and the closing phenylalanine or tryptophan. D genes are given only for firm matches. Clone sizes are given selectively: once, few, many, or a class where the clone is expanded.

j_gene	d_gene	abundance	v_gene	CDR3aa	CDR3nt
TRBJ1-2	-	-	TRBV15	CATSRDRGGYGYTF	TGTGCCACCAGCAGAGATCGGGGCGGTTATGGCTACACCTTC
TRBJ2-3	-	-	TRBV9	CASSVGPALTDTQYF	TGTGCCAGCAGCGTAGGTCCAGCTCTTACAGATACGCAGTATTTT
TRBJ1-1	-	-	TRBV27	CASSLGPEAFF	TGTGCCAGCAGTTTAGGACCTGAAGCTTTCTTT
TRBJ2-3	TRBD2	-	TRBV2	CASSEFPRAGGPTASDTQYF	TGTGCCAGCAGCGAATTCCCTCGAGCGGGAGGGCCTACCGCCTCAGATACGCAGTATTTT
TRBJ1-6	-	few	TRBV6-5	CASRPSRDRNSPLHF	TGTGCCAGCAGGCCTTCCAGGGACCGGAATTCACCCCTCCACTTT
TRBJ1-1	-	-	TRBV5-1	CASSLQNSNTEAFF	TGCGCCAGCAGCTTACAAAACTCGAACACTGAAGCTTTCTTT
TRBJ1-3	-	-	TRBV7-8	CASTLSDSHSGNTIYF	TGTGCCAGCACCCTAAGCGACAGCCACTCTGGAAACACCATATATTTT
TRBJ1-1	-	few	TRBV5-1	CASSLANVNTEAFF	TGCGCCAGCAGCTTGGCCAACGTGAACACTGAAGCTTTCTTT
TRBJ1-1	TRBD1	-	TRBV5-1	CASTLQGANTEAFF	TGCGCCAGCACTTTACAGGGGGCAAACACTGAAGCTTTCTTT
TRBJ2-3	TRBD2	-	TRBV14	CASSQDSGLAGRTDTQYF	TGTGCCAGCAGCCAAGATTCGGGACTAGCGGGACGCACAGATACGCAGTATTTT
TRBJ1-6	TRBD1	-	TRBV5-6	CASSLGQGFGSYNSPLHF	TGTGCCAGCAGCTTGGGACAGGGGTTTGGCTCCTATAATTCACCCCTCCACTTT
TRBJ2-4	-	-	TRBV7-9	CAGEIQNIQYF	TGTGCCGGGGAGATTCAAAACATTCAGTACTTC
TRBJ1-1	-	few	TRBV18	CASSPFGARNEAFF	TGTGCCAGCTCACCCTTCGGGGCGAGAAATGAAGCTTTCTTT
TRBJ2-3	-	-	TRBV28	CASSSSGYTDTQYF	TGTGCCAGCAGTTCATCGGGATACACAGATACGCAGTATTTT
TRBJ2-3	TRBD1	-	TRBV11-2	CASSFGTGARATQYF	TGTGCCAGCAGCTTCGGGACAGGAGCACGAGCTACGCAGTATTTT
TRBJ2-5	TRBD2	-	TRBV4-2	CASSQGGLAGHQETQYF	TGTGCCAGCAGCCAAGGGGGCCTAGCGGGCCACCAAGAGACCCAGTACTTC